This TCR beta chain was identified during a study of T cell changes during pregnancy in multiple sclerosis. The assay was immunoSEQ multiplex PCR, and TCRdb's table has in-frame clones only and misses some. The repertoire holds 45,000 to 70,000 clones, with approximately 90% as singletons. The CDR3 extends over 13 amino acids. V shed 5 bases and J shed 1 base, with 9 bases lying between them. The V gene's germline CDR1 is SQVTM and CDR2 ANQGSEA. The TCR sequence derives from a female donor in good health, enrolled as a control in a pregnancy study. The chain employs TRBV29-1 and TRBJ2-1, with D perhaps matching TRBD2 (5 bases). Specimen: CD4+ T cells from peripheral blood mononuclear cells, collected after pregnancy. The CDR3 DNA sequence: TGCAGCGTTCTCGGAGGATCCTACAATGAGCAGTTCTTC. Translating gives CSVLGGSYNEQFF.